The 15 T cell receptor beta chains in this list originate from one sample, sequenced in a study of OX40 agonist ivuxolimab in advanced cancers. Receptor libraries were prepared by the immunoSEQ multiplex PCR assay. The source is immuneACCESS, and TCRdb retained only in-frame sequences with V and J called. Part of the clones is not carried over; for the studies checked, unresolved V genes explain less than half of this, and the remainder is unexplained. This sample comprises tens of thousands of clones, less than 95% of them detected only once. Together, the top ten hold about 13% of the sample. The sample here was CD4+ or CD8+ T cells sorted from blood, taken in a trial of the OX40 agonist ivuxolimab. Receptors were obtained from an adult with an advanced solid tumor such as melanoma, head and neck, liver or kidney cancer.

The CDR3 reads CASSFRHSNQPQHF. CDR3 nucleotide sequence: TGTGCCAGCAGTTTTAGGCATAGCAATCAGCCCCAGCATTTT. The chain links TRBV28 to TRBJ1-5; no clear D. CDR3 length equals 14 residues. Between the trimmed V and J ends, which lost 3 bases and 0 bases, there was a span of 6 bases. Looked up from germline, CDR1 is MDHEN and CDR2 is SYDVKM.

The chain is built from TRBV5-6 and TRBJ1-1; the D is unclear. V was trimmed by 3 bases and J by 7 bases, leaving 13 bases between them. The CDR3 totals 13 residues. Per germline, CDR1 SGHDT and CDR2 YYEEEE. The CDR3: CASSSWIAHEAFF. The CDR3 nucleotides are TGTGCCAGCAGCTCATGGATAGCTCATGAAGCTTTCTTT.

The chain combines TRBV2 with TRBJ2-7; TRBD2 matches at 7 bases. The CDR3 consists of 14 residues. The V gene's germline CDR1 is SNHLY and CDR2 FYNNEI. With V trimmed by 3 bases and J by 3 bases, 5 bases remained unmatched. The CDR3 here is CASSDTSEIYEQYF. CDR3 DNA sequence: TGTGCCAGCAGTGACACTAGCGAGATCTACGAGCAGTACTTC.

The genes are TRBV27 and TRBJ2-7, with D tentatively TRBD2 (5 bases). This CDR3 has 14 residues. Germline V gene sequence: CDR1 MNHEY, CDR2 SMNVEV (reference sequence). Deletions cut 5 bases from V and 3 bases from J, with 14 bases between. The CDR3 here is CASSPPTRDYEQYF. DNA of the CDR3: TGTGCCAGCAGTCCCCCGACGAGGGACTACGAGCAGTACTTC.

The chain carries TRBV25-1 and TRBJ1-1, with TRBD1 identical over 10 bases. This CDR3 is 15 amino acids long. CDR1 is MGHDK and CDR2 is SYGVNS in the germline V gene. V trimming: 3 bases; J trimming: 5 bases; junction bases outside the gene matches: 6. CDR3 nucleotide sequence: TGTGCCAGCAGTGACTGGACAGGGGGGGGTACTGAAGCTTTCTTT. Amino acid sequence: CASSDWTGGGTEAFF.

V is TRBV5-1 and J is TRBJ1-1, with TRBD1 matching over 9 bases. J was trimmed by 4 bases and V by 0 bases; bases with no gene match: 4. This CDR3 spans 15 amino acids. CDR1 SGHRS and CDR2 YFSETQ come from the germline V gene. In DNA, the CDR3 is TGCGCCAGCAGCTTGGACAGGGGGCAGTTCACTGAAGCTTTCTTT. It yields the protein CASSLDRGQFTEAFF.

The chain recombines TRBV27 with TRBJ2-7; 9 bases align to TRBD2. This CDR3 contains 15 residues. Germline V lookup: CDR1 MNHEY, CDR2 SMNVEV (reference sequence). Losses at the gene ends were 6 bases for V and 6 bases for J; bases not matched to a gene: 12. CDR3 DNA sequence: TGTGCCAGCAGCTTCTCCCTAGCGGGAAAGGGCGAGCAGTACTTC. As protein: CASSFSLAGKGEQYF.

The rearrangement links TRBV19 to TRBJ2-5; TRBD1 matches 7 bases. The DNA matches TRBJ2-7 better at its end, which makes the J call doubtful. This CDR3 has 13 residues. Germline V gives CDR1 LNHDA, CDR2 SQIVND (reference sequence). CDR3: CASEGDSSYEQYF. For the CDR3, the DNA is TGTGCCAGTGAGGGGGACAGCTCCTACGAGCAGTACTTC.

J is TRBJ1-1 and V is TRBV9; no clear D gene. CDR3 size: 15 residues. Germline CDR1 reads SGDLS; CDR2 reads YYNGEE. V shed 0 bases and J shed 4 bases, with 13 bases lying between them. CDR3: CASSVDLGEGTEAFF. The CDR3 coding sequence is TGTGCCAGCAGCGTAGACCTCGGGGAAGGCACTGAAGCTTTCTTT.

This chain's CDR3 is CASSLGNQPQHF. CDR3 sequence (DNA): TGTGCCAGCAGTTTGGGCAATCAGCCCCAGCATTTT. V usage is TRBV28 and J usage is TRBJ1-5; D is unclear. The CDR3 is 12 amino acids. Trimming pared 3 bases from V and 2 bases from J, leaving 2 bases between. Germline CDR1 reads MDHEN; CDR2 reads SYDVKM.

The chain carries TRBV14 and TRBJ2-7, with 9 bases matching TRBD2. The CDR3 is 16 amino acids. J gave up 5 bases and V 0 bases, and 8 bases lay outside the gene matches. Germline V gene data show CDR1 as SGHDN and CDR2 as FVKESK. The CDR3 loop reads CASSQDFGGRAHEQYF. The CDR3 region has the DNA TGTGCCAGCAGCCAAGATTTTGGCGGGAGGGCCCACGAGCAGTACTTC.

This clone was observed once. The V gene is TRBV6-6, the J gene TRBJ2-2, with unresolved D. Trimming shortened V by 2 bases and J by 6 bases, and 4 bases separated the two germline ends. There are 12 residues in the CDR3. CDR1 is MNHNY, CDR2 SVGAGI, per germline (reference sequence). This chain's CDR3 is CASSYISGELFF. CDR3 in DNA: TGTGCCAGCAGTTACATATCCGGGGAGCTGTTTTTT.

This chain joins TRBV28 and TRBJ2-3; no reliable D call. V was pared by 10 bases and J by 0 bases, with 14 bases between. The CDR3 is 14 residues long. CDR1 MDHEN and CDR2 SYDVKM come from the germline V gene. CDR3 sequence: CATEFGSSTDTQYF. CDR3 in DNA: TGTGCCACTGAATTCGGGTCTAGCACAGATACGCAGTATTTT.

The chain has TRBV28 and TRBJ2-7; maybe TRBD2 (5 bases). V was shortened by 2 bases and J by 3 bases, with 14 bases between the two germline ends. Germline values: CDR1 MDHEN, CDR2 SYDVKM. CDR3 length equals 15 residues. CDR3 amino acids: CASSLTSGILYEQYF. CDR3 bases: TGTGCCAGCAGTTTAACTTCGGGGATCCTCTACGAGCAGTACTTC.

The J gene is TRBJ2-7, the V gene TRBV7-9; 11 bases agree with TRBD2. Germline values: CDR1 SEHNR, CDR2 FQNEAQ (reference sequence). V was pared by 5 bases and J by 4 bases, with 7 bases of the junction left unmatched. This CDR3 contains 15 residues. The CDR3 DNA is TGTGCCAGCAGCCCTCCCCGGACTAGCGGGTACGAGCAGTACTTC. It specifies CASSPPRTSGYEQYF.